Detailed here is one T cell receptor (beta chain). The antigen remains unidentified. Germline V gene sequence: CDR1 SQVTM, CDR2 ANQGSEA. The CDR3 sequence is 12 residues long. V was clipped by 6 bases and J by 4 bases; unmatched bases: 4. The record originates from a study of beta chain features in type 1 diabetes. Study-wide background: Healthy donors, compared against patients, showed similar age, gender and cell yields. Findings and limits, study-wide: TCRB repertoires of naive, central memory and Treg cells appeared more similar among patients than among healthy donors. Researchers report that Type 1 diabetes patients had moderately but significantly shorter TCRB CDR3s across all four CD4+ subsets.

Isolated RNA was reverse transcribed in full, so expressed TCRB transcripts were sequenced. The repertoire was sequenced with immunoSEQ multiplex PCR; TCRdb's copy has only in-frame clones and lacks some. The repertoire has more than 350,000 clones, around 10% of them found once; the top ten carry more than 0.045%. The chain combines TRBV29-1 with TRBJ2-7, with 9 bases fitting TRBD1. The origin of this receptor is a woman between 18 and 29 years old in good health. Sequencing input: naive CD4+ T cells from blood. The CDR3 nucleotides are TGCAGCGTCGGGACAGGGTATTACGAGCAGTACGTC. It codes for CSVGTGYYEQYV.